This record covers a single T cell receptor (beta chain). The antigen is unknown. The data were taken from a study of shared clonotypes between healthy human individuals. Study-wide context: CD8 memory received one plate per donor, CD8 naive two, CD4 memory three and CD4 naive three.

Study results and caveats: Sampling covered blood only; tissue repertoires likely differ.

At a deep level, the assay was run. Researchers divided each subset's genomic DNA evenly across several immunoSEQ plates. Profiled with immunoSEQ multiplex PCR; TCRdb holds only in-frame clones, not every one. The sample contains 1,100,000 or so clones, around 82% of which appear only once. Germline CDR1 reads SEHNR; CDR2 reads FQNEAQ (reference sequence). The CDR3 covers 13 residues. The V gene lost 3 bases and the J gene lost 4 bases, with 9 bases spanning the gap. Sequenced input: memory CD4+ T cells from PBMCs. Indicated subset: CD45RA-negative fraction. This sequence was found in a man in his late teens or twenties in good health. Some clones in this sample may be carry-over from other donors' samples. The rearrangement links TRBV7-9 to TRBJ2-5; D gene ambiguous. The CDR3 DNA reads TGTGCCAGCAGCTTCCAAGAACTAGAGACCCAGTACTTC. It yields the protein CASSFQELETQYF. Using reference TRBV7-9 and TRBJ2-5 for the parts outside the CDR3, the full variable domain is DTGVSQNPRHKITKRGQNVTFRCDPISEHNRLYWYRQTLGQGPEFLTYFQNEAQLEKSRLLSDRFSAERPKGSFSTLEIQRTEQGDSAMYLCASSFQELETQYFGPGTRLLVL.